The clone carrying this TCR beta chain showed up just a few times. Recently diagnosed hyperthyroidism of less than 2 months' duration affected patients aged 18 to 65. Each diagnosis was grounded in clinical symptoms, serum thyroxine and TRAb, thyroid ultrasound, and orbital computed tomography. PBMCs were obtained from under 13 ml fresh peripheral blood. The CDR3 is 15 residues long. The germline gives CDR1 SGHNT, CDR2 YYREEE (reference sequence). The ends lost 2 bases at V and 6 bases at J; junction bases unmatched: 7. These data come from a study of T cells in Graves' hyperthyroidism and ophthalmopathy. About the research overall: Peripheral blood samples were taken at initial diagnosis, prior to any treatment.

Using RNA transcripts as the source, TCR beta CDR3 regions were amplified. The HTBI primer set drove a first-round RT-PCR of the TCR CDR3. One entry per CDR3 protein results from TCRdb running MiXCR on the multiplex PCR reads. The table lists about 160,000 distinct CDR3 sequences, around 8.9% of them singletons. This TCR was sampled from a woman between 18 and 29 years old with Graves' hyperthyroidism that later progressed to Graves' ophthalmopathy. V is TRBV5-4 and J is TRBJ2-2, with 7 bases fitting TRBD2. Sequences were obtained from blood. CDR3 residues: CASSFGGGLPGELFF. The CDR3 nucleotides read TGTGCCAGCAGCTTTGGCGGGGGACTTCCCGGGGAGCTGTTTTTT.